This T cell receptor beta chain stems from a study of blood T cell repertoires in COVID-19. Study as a whole: Some COVID-19 samples were acute and others convalescent; all came from the United States, Italy and Spain. Sources were T cells, B-cell-depleted T cells, or PBMCs; the material itself was cDNA or gDNA.

CDR3 length: 12 residues. V dropped 0 bases and J dropped 9 bases, with 6 bases sitting between them. In germline, CDR1 is MNHEY, CDR2 SVGEGT. Per the original data handling: Amplification from reference gene primers served as the basis for estimated nucleated cell counts. Here immunoSEQ multiplex PCR was the method, and the copy in TCRdb shows in-frame clones only, minus some. V, J and clone size derive from that table, while D and trimming were established from the DNA sequence. The sample has 300,000 to 450,000 clones, 70% to 90% seen once. Sequenced: peripheral blood. This receptor was identified in a human donor in a cohort sampled during active COVID-19. This chain links TRBV6-2 or TRBV6-3 with TRBJ2-1; D is unresolved. CDR3: CASSYSGAEQFF. The CDR3 DNA is TGTGCCAGCAGTTACTCTGGAGCTGAGCAGTTCTTC.